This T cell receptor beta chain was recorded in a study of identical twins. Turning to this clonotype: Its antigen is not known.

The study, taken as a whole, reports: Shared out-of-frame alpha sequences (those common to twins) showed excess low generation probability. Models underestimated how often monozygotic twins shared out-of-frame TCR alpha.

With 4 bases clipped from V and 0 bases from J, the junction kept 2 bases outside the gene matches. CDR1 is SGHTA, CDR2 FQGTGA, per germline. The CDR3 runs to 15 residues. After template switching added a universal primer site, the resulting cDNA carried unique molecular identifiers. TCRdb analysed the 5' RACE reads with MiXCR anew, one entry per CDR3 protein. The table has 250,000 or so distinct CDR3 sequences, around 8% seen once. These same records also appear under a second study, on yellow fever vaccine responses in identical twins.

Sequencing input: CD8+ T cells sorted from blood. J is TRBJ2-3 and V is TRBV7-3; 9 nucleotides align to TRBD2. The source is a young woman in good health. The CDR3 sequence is CASSSSGASTDTQYF. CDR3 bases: TGTGCCAGCAGCTCTAGCGGGGCCAGCACAGATACGCAGTATTTT.